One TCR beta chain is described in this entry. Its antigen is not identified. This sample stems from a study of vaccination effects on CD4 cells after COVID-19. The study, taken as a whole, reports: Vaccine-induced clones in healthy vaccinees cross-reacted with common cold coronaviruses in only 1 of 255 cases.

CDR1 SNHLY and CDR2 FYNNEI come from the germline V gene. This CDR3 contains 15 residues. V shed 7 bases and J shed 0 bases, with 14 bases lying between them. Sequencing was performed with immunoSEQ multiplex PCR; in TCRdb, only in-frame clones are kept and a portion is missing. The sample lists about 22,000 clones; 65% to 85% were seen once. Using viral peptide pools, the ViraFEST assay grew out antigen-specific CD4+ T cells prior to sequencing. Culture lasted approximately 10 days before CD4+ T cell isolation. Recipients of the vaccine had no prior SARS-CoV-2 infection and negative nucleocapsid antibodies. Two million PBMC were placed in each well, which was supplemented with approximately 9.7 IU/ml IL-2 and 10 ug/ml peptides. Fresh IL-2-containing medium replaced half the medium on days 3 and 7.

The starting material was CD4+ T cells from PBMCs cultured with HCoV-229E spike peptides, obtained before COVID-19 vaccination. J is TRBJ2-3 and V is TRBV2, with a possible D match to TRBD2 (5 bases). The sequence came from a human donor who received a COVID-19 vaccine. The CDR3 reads CASKMESGSTDTQYF. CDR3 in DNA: TGTGCCAGCAAGATGGAGAGCGGAAGCACAGATACGCAGTATTTT.